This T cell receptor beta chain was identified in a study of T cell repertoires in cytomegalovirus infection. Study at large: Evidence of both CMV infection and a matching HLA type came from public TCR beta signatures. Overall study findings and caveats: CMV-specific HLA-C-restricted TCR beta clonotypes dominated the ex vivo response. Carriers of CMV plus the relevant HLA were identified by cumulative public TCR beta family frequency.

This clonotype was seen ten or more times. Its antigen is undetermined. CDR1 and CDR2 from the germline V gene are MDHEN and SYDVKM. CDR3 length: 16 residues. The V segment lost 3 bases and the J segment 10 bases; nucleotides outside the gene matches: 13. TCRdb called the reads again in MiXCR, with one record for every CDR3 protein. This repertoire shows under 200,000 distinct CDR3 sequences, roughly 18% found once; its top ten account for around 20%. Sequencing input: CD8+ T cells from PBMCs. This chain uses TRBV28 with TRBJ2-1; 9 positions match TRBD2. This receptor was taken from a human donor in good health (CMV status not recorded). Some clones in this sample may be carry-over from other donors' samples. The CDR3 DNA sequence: TGTGCCAGCAGTTTGCCAGCGGGAGGAACTACCTACGAGCAGTTCTTC. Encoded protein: CASSLPAGGTTYEQFF.